This entry lists 11 T cell receptor beta chains sequenced from one sample in a study of shared clonotypes between healthy human individuals. Profiling relied on immunoSEQ multiplex PCR, and the TCRdb table lists in-frame clones only, not all of them. In the table there are over 700,000 clones, 55% to 75% of which are singletons. What was sequenced was memory CD4+ T cells sorted from blood. Subset reported: CD45RA-negative fraction. Receptor source: a woman between 25 and 40 years old in good health.

The chain recombines TRBV30 with TRBJ2-2, with 14 bases that match TRBD2. V trimming: 7 bases; J trimming: 8 bases; junction bases outside the gene matches: 12. Germline V gene sequence: CDR1 GTSNPN, CDR2 SVGIG (reference sequence). There are 16 residues in the CDR3. The CDR3 DNA sequence: TGTGCCTCCCTGACTAGCGGGAGGGCCGTCGGAGGGGAGCTGTTTTTT. Protein sequence: CASLTSGRAVGGELFF.

In this sample, this clone turned up a few times. Additional DNA sequences in this sample encode the identical CDR3. The chain has TRBV2 and TRBJ2-5; D not resolved. CDR1 and CDR2 (germline): SNHLY, FYNNEI. Trimming stripped 2 bases from V and 5 bases from J, with 6 bases between. The CDR3 has 12 residues. The CDR3: CASSERRETQYF. The CDR3 nucleotides are TGTGCCAGCAGTGAACGACGTGAGACCCAGTACTTC.

The chain couples TRBV28 to TRBJ1-1; D not certain. Germline CDR1 reads MDHEN; CDR2 reads SYDVKM. The CDR3 has 11 amino acids. The V end was cut by 5 bases, the J end by 11 bases, with 12 bases between. The CDR3 reads CASSGPGFAFF. The CDR3 nucleotides are TGTGCCAGCAGTGGTCCGGGGTTCGCTTTCTTT.

The chain is built from TRBV10-3 and TRBJ2-5; the D gene is possibly TRBD1 (6 bases). V was pared by 4 bases and J by 5 bases, with 14 bases between. Germline V lookup: CDR1 ENHRY, CDR2 SYGVKD. CDR3 size: 14 residues. The CDR3 DNA follows: TGTGCCATCAGTGGTACACAGGGACGGGAGACCCAGTACTTC. Residues: CAISGTQGRETQYF.

The rearrangement links TRBV7-9 to TRBJ2-3; D uncertain. This CDR3 is built from 15 residues. Trimming took 1 base from V and 4 from J, leaving 12 bases between them. Germline V CDR1 and CDR2: SEHNR, FQNEAQ (reference sequence). CDR3 DNA sequence: TGTGCCAGCAGCTTAGAATTCCGGGCGTCAGATACGCAGTATTTT. Its protein product is CASSLEFRASDTQYF. The full variable domain, with the rest looked up from reference TRBV7-9 and TRBJ2-3, is DTGVSQNPRHKITKRGQNVTFRCDPISEHNRLYWYRQTLGQGPEFLTYFQNEAQLEKSRLLSDRFSAERPKGSFSTLEIQRTEQGDSAMYLCASSLEFRASDTQYFGPGTRLTVL.

This rearrangement joins TRBV29-1 to TRBJ1-5; possible D gene TRBD1, 5 bases. The CDR3 is made up of 14 amino acids. Trimming removed 6 bases at V and 1 base at J, with 13 bases between. Germline V gives CDR1 SQVTM, CDR2 ANQGSEA. The DNA for the CDR3 is TGCAGCGTGGGGATTGGGGGAAGCAATCAGCCCCAGCATTTT. It codes for CSVGIGGSNQPQHF.

The chain has TRBV5-1 and TRBJ2-6; D gene unclear. V shed 0 bases and J shed 1 base, with 5 bases lying between them. CDR3 length equals 15 residues. The germline CDR1 and CDR2 sequences are SGHRS and YFSETQ. CDR3 loop: CASSLGRSGANVLTF. CDR3 nucleotides: TGCGCCAGCAGCTTGGGAAGGTCTGGGGCCAACGTCCTGACTTTC.

The rearrangement uses TRBV19 and TRBJ2-3; TRBD2 matches at 8 bases. CDR1 is LNHDA, CDR2 SQIVND, per germline (reference sequence). CDR3 length: 16 amino acids. J was trimmed by 4 bases and V by 2 bases; bases with no gene match: 8. CDR3 nucleotides: TGTGCCAGTAGTATATCCCCCGCGGGAGGTGCAGATACGCAGTATTTT. It translates to CASSISPAGGADTQYF. The full variable domain, completed using reference TRBV19 and TRBJ2-3, is DGGITQSPKYLFRKEGQNVTLSCEQNLNHDAMYWYRQDPGQGLRLIYYSQIVNDFQKGDIAEGYSVSREKKESFPLTVTSAQKNPTAFYLCASSISPAGGADTQYFGPGTRLTVL.

The chain joins TRBV11-2 to TRBJ2-7; possible D gene TRBD1, 6 bases. The CDR3 runs to 14 residues. V lost 5 bases, J lost 2 bases, and 13 bases lay in between. CDR1 is SGHAT and CDR2 is FQNNGV in the germline V gene. The CDR3 loop reads CASSPRQVTYEQYF. The CDR3 nucleotides read TGTGCCAGCAGCCCACGACAGGTTACCTACGAGCAGTACTTC.

V and J are TRBV7-9 and TRBJ2-5; D not certain. There are 15 residues in the CDR3. Germline V CDR1 and CDR2: SEHNR, FQNEAQ (reference sequence). V was cut by 3 bases and J by 0 bases, with 11 bases left in between. This CDR3 is CASSFTLTHQETQYF. CDR3 DNA sequence: TGTGCCAGCAGCTTCACCCTGACTCACCAAGAGACCCAGTACTTC.

The rearrangement uses TRBV28 and TRBJ1-2, with no clear D. The CDR3 consists of 11 residues. Germline V gene lookup returns CDR1 MDHEN and CDR2 SYDVKM. V was shortened by 6 bases and J by 5 bases, with 7 bases between the two germline ends. CDR3 coding DNA: TGTGCCAGCAGCTCGAAATATGGCTACACCTTC. Its translation: CASSSKYGYTF.